This TCR beta chain was sequenced for a study of T cell responses to AZD1222 COVID-19 vaccine. General observations from the study: The reported proportion of spike-specific TCRs targeting unmutated variant regions was nearly half. Vaccination with two AZD1222 doses was followed by a rise in Spike-specific TCR breadth and depth. Without day 14 samples, only post-peak T cell repertoires were studied.

Generated by immunoSEQ multiplex PCR, the TCRdb table keeps only in-frame clones and is missing some. The sample lists about 130,000 clones, about 90% seen once, with 1.5% to 1.8% in the top ten. For this clone: Its antigen is unknown.

Sequencing was performed on peripheral blood, taken on day 0 of AZD1222 vaccination. The receptor was isolated from an adult in good health.

The CDR3, as DNA: TGTGCCAGCAGCCCCCAGGGCGGCTGGAGGGGCAATGAGCAGTTCTTC. Its protein product is CASSPQGGWRGNEQFF. The chain combines TRBV7-3 with TRBJ2-1; D perhaps matches TRBD2 (6 bases). There are 16 residues in the CDR3. Germline V lookup: CDR1 SGHTA, CDR2 FQGTGA. Trimming shortened V by 5 bases and J by 6 bases, and 20 bases separated the two germline ends.